The clone carrying this T cell receptor beta chain was seen more than once but under ten times. The data are from a study of spatial heterogeneity in lung cancer. Looking at the study overall: Beta-chain sequences consistently outnumbered alpha-chain sequences in detection. A unique TCR and UMI combination showed up more than ten times in raw reads, on average.

A distinct unique molecular identifier was carried by each TCR cDNA molecule. Each CDR3 protein is one row after TCRdb ran MiXCR on the 5' RACE reads. The table shows 9,000 to 13,000 distinct CDR3 sequences, with around 24% occurring only once. As to time point: sample taken at primary tumor resection. Sequencing was performed on whole RNA extracted from tumor and nontumor lung tissue, or from frozen PBMC, and the material was left unsorted. The donors, 60 to 80 patients with untreated early-stage non-small cell lung cancer, provided the samples. The TCR sequence derives from a female donor with early-stage non-small cell lung cancer. Sequencing was performed on PBMCs, taken at surgery.

The CDR3 nucleotides read TGTGCCAGCAGCAAATTCTCCGGGACTAGCAACTACGAGCAGTACTTC. This translates into CASSKFSGTSNYEQYF. The rearrangement joins TRBV7-2 to TRBJ2-7; 9 nucleotides align to TRBD2. Germline CDR1 reads SGHTA; CDR2 reads FQGNSA. The length of the CDR3 is 16 residues. J lost 3 bases, V lost 5 bases, and 11 bases had no gene match.